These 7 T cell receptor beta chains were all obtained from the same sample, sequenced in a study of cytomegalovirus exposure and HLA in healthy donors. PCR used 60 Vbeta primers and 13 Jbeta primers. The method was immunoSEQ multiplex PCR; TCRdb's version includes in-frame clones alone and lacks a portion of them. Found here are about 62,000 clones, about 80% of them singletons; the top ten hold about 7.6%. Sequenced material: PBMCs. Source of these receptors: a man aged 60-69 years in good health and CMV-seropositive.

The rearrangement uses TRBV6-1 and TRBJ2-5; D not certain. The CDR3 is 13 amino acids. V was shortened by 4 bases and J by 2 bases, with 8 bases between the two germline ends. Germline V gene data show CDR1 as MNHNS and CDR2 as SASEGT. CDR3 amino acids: CASSASQQETQYF. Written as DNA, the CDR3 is TGTGCCAGCAGTGCTTCGCAGCAAGAGACCCAGTACTTC.

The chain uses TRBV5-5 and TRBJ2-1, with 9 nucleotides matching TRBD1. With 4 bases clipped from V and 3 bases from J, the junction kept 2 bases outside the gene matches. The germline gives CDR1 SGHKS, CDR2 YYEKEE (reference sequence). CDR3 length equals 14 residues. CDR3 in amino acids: CASSRTGDYNEQFF. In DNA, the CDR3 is TGTGCCAGCAGCCGGACAGGGGACTACAATGAGCAGTTCTTC.

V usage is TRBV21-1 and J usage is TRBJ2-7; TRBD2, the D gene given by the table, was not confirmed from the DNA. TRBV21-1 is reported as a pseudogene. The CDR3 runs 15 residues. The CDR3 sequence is CASSKLEARSYEQYF. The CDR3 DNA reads TGTGCCAGCAGCAAACTAGAGGCCCGTTCCTACGAGCAGTACTTC.

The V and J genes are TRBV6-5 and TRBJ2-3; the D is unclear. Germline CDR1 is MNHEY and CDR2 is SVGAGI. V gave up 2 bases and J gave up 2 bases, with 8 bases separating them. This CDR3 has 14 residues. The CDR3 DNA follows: TGTGCCAGCAGTTACCGGCGGAACACAGATACGCAGTATTTT. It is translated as CASSYRRNTDTQYF.

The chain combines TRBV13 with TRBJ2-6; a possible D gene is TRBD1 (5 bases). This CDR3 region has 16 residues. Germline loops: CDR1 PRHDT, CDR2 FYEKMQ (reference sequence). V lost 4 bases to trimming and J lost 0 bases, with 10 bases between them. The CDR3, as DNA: TGTGCCAGCAGCTCCCGACAGAGCTCTGGGGCCAACGTCCTGACTTTC. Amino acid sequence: CASSSRQSSGANVLTF.

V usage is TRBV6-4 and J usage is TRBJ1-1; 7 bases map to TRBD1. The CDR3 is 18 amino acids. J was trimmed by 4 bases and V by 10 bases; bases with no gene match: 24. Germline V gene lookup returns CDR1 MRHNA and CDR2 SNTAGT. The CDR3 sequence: CATLPNDRAGWSSTEAFF. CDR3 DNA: TGTGCCACCCTCCCCAACGACAGGGCGGGTTGGTCAAGCACTGAAGCTTTCTTT.

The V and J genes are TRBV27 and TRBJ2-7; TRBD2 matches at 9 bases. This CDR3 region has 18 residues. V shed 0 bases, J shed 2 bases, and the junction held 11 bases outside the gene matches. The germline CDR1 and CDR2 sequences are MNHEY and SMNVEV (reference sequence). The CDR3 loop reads CASSLSRASGMVPYEQYF. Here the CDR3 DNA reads TGTGCCAGCAGTTTATCTCGGGCTAGCGGGATGGTACCCTACGAGCAGTACTTC.